Sequencing of this TCR beta chain was carried out in a study of T-cell memory formation after mild COVID-19. Each CDR3 protein gets one entry after TCRdb re-called the 5' RACE reads with MiXCR. This table has 250,000 to 400,000 distinct CDR3 sequences, approximately 14% appearing once. This clonotype was seen ten or more times. Material: PBMCs or a T cell subset sorted from them (not recorded which). This receptor was identified in a man between 18 and 29 years old who had mild COVID-19 (a few samples of this study predate the infection). Cell type and time point are not known.

CDR3 loop: CASSLGVREGQPQHF. The CDR3 bases are TGTGCCAGCAGCTTAGGTGTTCGGGAGGGTCAGCCCCAGCATTTT. The gene calls are TRBV7-2 and TRBJ1-5; D gene uncertain. CDR3 length: 15 amino acids. The V gene lost 1 base and the J gene lost 6 bases, with 13 bases spanning the gap. Germline loops: CDR1 SGHTA, CDR2 FQGNSA.